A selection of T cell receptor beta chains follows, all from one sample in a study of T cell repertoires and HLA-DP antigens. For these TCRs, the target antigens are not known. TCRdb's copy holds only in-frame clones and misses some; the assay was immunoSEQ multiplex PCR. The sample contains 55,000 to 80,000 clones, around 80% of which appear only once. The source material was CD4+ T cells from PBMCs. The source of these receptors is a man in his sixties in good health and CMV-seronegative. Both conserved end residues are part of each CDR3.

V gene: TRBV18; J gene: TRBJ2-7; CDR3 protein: CASSPGPFSYEQYF
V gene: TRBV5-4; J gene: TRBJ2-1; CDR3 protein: CASSLATSGNPKAQFF
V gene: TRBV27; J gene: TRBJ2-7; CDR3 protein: CASSLASGGAYEQYF
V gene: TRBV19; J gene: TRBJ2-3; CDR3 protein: CASSPDRFTDTQYF
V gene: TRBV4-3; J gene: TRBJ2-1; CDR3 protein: CASSETREQFF
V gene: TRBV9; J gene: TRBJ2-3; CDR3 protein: CASSTHGGQVTDTQYF
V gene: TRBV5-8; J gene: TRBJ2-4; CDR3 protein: CASIRQGVNIQYF
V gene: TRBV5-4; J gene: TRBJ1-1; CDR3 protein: CASSSSAGMNTEAFF
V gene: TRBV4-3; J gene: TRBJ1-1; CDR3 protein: CASSQGTEAFF
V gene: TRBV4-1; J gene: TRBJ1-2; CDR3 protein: CASSQDSGMGNYGYTF
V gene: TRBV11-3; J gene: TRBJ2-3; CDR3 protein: CASSLGQGGDTQYF
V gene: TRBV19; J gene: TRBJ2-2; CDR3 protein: CASSRDRGASTGELFF
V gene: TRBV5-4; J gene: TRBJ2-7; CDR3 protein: CASSLIGTPGEQYF
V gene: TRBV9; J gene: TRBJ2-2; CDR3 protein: CASSARDINTGELFF
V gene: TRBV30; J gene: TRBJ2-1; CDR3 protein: CAWSDTGRGLPSYNEQFF
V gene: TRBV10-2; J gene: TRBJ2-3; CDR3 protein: CASSEGSDTQYF
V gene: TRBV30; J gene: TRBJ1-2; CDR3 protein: CAWSVIGVSYGYTF
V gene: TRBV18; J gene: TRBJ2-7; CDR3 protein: CASSPREGAYEQYF
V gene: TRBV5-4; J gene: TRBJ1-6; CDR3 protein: CASSSNPTESSYNSPLHF
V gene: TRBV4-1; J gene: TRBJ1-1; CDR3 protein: CASSQDLLGQGPNTEAFF
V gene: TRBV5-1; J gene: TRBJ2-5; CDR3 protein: CASSYAGQETQYF
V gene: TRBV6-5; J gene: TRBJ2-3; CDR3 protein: CASSEQAGTDTQYF
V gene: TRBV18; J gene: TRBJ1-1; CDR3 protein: CASSYQGVDTEAFF
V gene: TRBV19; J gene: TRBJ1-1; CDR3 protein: CASSAVRGTEAFF
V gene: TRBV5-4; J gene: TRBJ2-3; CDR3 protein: CASSLTLAGGADTQYF
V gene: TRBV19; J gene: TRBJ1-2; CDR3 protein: CASTPDRGYYGYTF
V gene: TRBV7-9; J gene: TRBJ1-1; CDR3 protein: CASSLGGDTEAFF
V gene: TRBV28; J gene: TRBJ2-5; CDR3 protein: CASSGPGKQETQYF
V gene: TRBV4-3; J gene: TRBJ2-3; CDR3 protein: CASSQVWDSQFTDTQYF
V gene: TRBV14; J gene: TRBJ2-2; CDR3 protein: CASSKRRGQDTGELFF
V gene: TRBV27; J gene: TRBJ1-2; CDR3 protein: CASRGTGTSYGYTF
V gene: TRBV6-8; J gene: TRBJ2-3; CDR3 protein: CASRDRDRDTQYF
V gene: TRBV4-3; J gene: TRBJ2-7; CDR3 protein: CASSQDGHSYEQYF
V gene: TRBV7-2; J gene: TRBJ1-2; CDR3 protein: CASSLGPGSGYGYTF
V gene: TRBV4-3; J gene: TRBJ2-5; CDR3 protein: CASSGGLSQGETQYF
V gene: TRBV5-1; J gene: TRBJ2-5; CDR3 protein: CASSLGADQETQYF
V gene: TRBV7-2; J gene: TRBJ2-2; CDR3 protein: CASSLNQGVGELFF
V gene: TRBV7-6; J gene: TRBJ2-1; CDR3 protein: CASSPQAAYNEQFF
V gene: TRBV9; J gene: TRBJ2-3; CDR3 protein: CASSRGDRVTDTQYF
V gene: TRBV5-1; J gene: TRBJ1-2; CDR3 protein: CASSLGTGENYGYTF
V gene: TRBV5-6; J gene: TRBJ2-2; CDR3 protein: CASSQLAGVGTGELFF
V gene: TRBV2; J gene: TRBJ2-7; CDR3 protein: CASSGTLRTYEQYF
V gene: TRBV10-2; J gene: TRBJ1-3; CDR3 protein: CASSRPGTVGTSGNTIYF
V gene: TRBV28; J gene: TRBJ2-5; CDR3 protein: CASSPPQGLQETQYF
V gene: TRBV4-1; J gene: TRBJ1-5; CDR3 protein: CASSRDPGQGSQPQHF
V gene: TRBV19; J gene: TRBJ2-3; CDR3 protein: CASSPQREAGTDTQYF
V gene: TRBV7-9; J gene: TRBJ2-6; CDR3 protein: CASSVISGANVLTF
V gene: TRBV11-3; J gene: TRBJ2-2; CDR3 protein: CASSLASWTSENTGELFF
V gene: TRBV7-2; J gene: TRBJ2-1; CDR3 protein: CASSGGQEYNEQFF
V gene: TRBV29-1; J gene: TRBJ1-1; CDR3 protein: CSVGSAPGNTEAFF
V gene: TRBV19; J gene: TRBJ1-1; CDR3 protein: CASSQGPGVTEAFF
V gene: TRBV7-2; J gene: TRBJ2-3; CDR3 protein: CASSPRVASSTDTQYF
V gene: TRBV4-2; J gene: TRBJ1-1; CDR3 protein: CASSITGYSEAFF
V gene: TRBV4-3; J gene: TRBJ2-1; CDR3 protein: CASSPLHRSYNEQFF